The present T cell receptor beta chain was sequenced within a study of kidney transplant recipient with SARS-CoV-2 infection. This clonotype was seen ten or more times. CDR1 is LGHNA, CDR2 YSLEER, per germline. This CDR3 spans 12 amino acids. V lost 0 bases and J lost 8, with 4 bases in between. One entry per CDR3 protein, called by TCRdb with MiXCR from the reads. The repertoire has 200,000 to 300,000 distinct CDR3 sequences, 29% of them found once; the top ten carry around 6.8%. Sequencing used a blood sample, obtained at baseline and on day 111 from a kidney transplant recipient. This sequence joins TRBV4-3 and TRBJ2-2; D not resolved. This TCR was sampled from a male patient between 25 and 40 years old who had COVID-19 and was a kidney transplant recipient. Some T cells may originate from the graft donor. Written as DNA, the CDR3 is TGCGCCAGCAGCCAAGATAGGGGGGAGCTGTTTTTT. It yields the protein CASSQDRGELFF.